Reported below is one T cell receptor (beta chain). These data come from a study of blood T cell repertoires in COVID-19. The CDR3 runs 16 residues. Germline loops: CDR1 LGHDT, CDR2 YNNKEL (reference sequence). After removal of 0 bases from V and 6 bases from J, the junction contained 10 bases not matched to a gene. The repertoire was sequenced with immunoSEQ multiplex PCR; TCRdb's copy has only in-frame clones and lacks some. The table lists 150,000 to 200,000 clones, about four fifths of them singletons. Ages ranged from roughly 18 to 100 years, with residence in approximately 23 US areas. The TCR was taken from a woman aged 25 to 45 who had been exposed to COVID-19. V is TRBV3-1 (or the pseudogene TRBV3-2) and J is TRBJ1-2; 7 nucleotides match TRBD1. Material: PBMCs or T cells enriched from blood (not recorded which). The CDR3 reads CASSQDFRGREDGYTF. The CDR3, as DNA: TGTGCCAGCAGCCAAGATTTTAGGGGGCGAGAGGATGGCTACACCTTC.